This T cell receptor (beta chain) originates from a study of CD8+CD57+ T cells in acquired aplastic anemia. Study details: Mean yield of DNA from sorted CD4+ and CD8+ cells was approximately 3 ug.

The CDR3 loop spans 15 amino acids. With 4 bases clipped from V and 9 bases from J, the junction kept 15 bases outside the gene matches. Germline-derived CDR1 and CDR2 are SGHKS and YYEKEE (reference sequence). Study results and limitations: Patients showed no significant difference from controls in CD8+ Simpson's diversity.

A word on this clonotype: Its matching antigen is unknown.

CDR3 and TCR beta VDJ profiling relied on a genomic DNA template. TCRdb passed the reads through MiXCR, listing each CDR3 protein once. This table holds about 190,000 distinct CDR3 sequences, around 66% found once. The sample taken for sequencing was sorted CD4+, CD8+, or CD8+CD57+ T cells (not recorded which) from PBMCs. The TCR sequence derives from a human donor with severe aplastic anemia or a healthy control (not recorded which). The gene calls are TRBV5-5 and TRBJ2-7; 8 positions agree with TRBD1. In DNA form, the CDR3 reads TGTGCCAGCAGCCGGACAGGGCCCCAACTGGGTGGGCAGTACTTC. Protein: CASSRTGPQLGGQYF. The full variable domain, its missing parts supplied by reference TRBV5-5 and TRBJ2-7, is DAGVTQSPTHLIKTRGQQVTLRCSPISGHKSVSWYQQVLGQGPQFIFQYYEKEERGRGNFPDRFSARQFPNYSSELNVNALLLGDSALYLCASSRTGPQLGGQYFGPGTRLTVT.